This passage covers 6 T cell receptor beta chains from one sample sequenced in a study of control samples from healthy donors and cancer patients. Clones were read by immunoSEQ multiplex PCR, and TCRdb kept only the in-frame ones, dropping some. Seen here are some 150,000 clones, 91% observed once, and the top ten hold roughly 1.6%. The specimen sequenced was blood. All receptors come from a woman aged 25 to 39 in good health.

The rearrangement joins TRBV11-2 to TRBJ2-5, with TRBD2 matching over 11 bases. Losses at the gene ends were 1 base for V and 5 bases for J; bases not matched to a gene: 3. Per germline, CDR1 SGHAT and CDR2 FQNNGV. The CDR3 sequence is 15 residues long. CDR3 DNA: TGTGCCAGCAGCTTAGGATCTAGCGGGGGGGAGACCCAGTACTTC. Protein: CASSLGSSGGETQYF.

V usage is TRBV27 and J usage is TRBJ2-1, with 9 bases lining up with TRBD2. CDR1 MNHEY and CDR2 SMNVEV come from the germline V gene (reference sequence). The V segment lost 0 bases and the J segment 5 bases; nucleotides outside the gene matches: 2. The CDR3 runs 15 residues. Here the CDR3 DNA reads TGTGCCAGCAGTTTATCGCGGGGGGGCCACAATGAGCAGTTCTTC. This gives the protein CASSLSRGGHNEQFF.

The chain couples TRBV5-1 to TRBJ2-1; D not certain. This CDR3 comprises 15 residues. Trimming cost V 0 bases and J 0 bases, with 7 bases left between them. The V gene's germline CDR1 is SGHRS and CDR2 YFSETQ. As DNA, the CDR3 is TGCGCCAGCAGCTTGGCCAGAAGCTCCTACAATGAGCAGTTCTTC. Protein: CASSLARSSYNEQFF.

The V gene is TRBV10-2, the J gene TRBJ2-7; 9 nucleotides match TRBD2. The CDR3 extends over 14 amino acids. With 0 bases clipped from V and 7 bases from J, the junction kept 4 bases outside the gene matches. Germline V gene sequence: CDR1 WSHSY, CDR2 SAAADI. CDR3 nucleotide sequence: TGCGCCAGCAGTGAGTCGCGGGAGGGCAGGGAGCAGTACTTC. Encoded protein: CASSESREGREQYF.

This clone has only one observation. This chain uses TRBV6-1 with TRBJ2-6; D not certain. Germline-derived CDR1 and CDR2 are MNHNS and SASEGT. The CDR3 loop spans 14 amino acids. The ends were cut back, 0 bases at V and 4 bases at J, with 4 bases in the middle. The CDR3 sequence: CASSEAVGANVLTF. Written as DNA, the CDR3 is TGTGCCAGCAGTGAAGCGGTGGGGGCCAACGTCCTGACTTTC.

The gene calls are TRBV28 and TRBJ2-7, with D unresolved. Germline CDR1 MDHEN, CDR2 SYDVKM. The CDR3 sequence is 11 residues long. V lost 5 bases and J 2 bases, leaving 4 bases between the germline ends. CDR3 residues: CASSAAYEQYF. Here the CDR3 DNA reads TGTGCCAGCAGTGCCGCCTACGAGCAGTACTTC.